This T cell receptor (beta chain) was identified in a study of early T cells in non-severe SARS-CoV-2 infection. Study at large: Bulk RNA isolated from unsorted whole blood underwent sequencing; chains were not paired.

The table lists this clonotype with many counts. This CDR3 is 15 amino acids long. The V segment lost 0 bases and the J segment 4 bases; nucleotides outside the gene matches: 2. The germline V gene has CDR1 MGHRA and CDR2 YSYEKL. In the library, individual cDNA molecules carried attached unique molecular identifiers. One entry per CDR3 protein results from TCRdb running MiXCR on the 5' RACE reads. The top ten clones hold 3% of a sample with 46,000 or so distinct CDR3 sequences, around 3.6% of them seen once. The sequencing sample was made of whole blood. This sequence joins TRBV4-1 and TRBJ1-4, with TRBD1 matching over 7 bases. The source is an adult who was a healthcare worker with PCR-confirmed SARS-CoV-2 infection or an uninfected control (not recorded which). CDR3 residues: CASSQDNRGNEKLFF. The CDR3 nucleotides are TGCGCCAGCAGCCAAGACAACAGGGGTAATGAAAAACTGTTTTTT.